The present T cell receptor beta chain was sequenced within a study of cytomegalovirus exposure and HLA in healthy donors. Study information: Genotyping showed roughly 86% of roughly 400 donors falling in the Caucasian-associated ancestry cluster. Findings of the study overall: Cytomegalovirus status, reportedly, was diagnosed with high specificity and sensitivity by the classifier. Reportedly, TCR beta sequences accurately predicted HLA-A and HLA-B alleles in most subjects.

The CDR3 runs to 12 residues. Germline V CDR1 and CDR2: SGHRS, YFSETQ. Deletions cut 2 bases from V and 9 bases from J, with 9 bases between. Points on this clone: What it binds is unknown.

PCR employed 60 Vbeta and 13 Jbeta primers. In the authors' workflow: Later, 65 million to 85 million unique TCR beta chains were counted in an analysis, and 10 million to 12 million of them were shared. Here immunoSEQ multiplex PCR was the method, and the copy in TCRdb shows in-frame clones only, minus some. Clone size and V and J calls were adopted from that table, with D and trimming inferred from the DNA. The sample holds some 100,000 clones, 81% seen once. The chain employs TRBV5-1 and TRBJ2-1, with D tentatively TRBD2 (5 bases). This sequence originates from a girl under 10 years old in good health and CMV-seropositive. Sequenced input: PBMCs. In nucleotides, the CDR3 is TGCGCCAGCAGCTTTACTAGGCGTGAGCAGTTCTTC. It translates to CASSFTRREQFF.